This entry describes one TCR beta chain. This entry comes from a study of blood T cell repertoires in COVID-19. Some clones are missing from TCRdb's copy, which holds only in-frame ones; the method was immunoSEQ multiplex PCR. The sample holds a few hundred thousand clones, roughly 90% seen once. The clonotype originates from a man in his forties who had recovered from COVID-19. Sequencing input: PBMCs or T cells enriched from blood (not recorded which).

CDR3 residues: CASVAGTSIGTDTQYF. Written as DNA, the CDR3 is TGTGCCAGCGTAGCCGGGACTAGCATTGGGACAGATACGCAGTATTTT. The V gene is TRBV2, the J gene TRBJ2-3; 9 nucleotides agree with TRBD2. From germline, CDR1 is SNHLY and CDR2 FYNNEI. The CDR3 is made up of 16 amino acids. J lost 3 bases, V lost 8 bases, and 12 bases had no gene match.